This T cell receptor (beta chain) stems from a study of blood T cells in healthy people across ages. Losses at the gene ends were 3 bases for V and 0 bases for J; bases not matched to a gene: 6. Germline-derived CDR1 and CDR2 are SGHTA and FQGNSA. There are 18 residues in the CDR3. It was with a sample-barcoded 5' primer and a J-beta primer mix that a second PCR of about 6 to 12 cycles was run. TCRdb passed the 5' RACE reads through MiXCR, listing each CDR3 protein once. Of 700,000 to 800,000 distinct CDR3 sequences listed, about 42% are singletons. This TCR came from a woman aged 55-69 years in good health. What was sequenced was blood. This chain connects TRBV7-2 to TRBJ2-2, with TRBD2 matching 11 bases. The CDR3 loop reads CASSLSSGRPSNTGELFF. CDR3 nucleotides: TGTGCCAGCAGCTTGTCTAGCGGGAGGCCTTCGAACACCGGGGAGCTGTTTTTT.